This TCR beta chain came from a study of CD8+ T cells in alopecia areata. The overall study: Patients in the treated group were given tofacitinib by mouth, 5 to 10 mg twice a day. Overall study findings and caveats: Alopecia totalis/universalis scalp especially showed more expanded CD8+ clones than normal scalp.

This clone was counted between two and nine times. Antigen: not known. RNA was isolated and reverse transcribed to cDNA, the sequencing template. The table came from immunoSEQ multiplex PCR; TCRdb's copy has only in-frame clones and leaves some out. The sample lists around 250,000 clones, about 68% occurring once. The length of the CDR3 is 11 residues. Trimming shortened V by 2 bases and J by 6 bases, and 4 bases separated the two germline ends. Germline V gene lookup returns CDR1 MNHEY and CDR2 SVGAGI. The origin of this receptor is a human donor with alopecia areata. This specimen consisted of CD4+ T cells sorted from blood, obtained at week 0. V is TRBV6-5 and J is TRBJ2-5; D is undetermined. The CDR3 bases are TGTGCCAGCAGTTACATGCAGACCCAGTACTTC. It is translated as CASSYMQTQYF.